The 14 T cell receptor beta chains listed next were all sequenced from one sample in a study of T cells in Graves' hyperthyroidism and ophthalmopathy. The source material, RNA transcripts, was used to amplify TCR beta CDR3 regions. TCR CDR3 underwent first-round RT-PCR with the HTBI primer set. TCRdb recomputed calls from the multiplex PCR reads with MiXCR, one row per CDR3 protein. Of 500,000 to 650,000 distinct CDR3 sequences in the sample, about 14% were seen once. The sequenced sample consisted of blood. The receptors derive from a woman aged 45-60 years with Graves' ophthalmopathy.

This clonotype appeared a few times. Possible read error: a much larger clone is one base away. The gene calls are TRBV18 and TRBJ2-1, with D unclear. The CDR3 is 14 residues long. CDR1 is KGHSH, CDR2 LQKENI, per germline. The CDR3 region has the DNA TGTGTCAGCTCACCACCGGCCGGAGACAATGAGCAGTTCTTC. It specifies CVSSPPAGDNEQFF.

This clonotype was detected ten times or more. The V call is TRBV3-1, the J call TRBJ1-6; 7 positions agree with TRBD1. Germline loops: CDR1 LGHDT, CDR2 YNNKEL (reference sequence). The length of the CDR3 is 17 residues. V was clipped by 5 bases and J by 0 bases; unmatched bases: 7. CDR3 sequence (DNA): TGTGCCAGCAGCGAGACAGGGTTAGGCTCCTATAATTCACCCCTCCACTTT. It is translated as CASSETGLGSYNSPLHF. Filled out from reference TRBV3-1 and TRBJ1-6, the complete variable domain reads DTAVSQTPKYLVTQMGNDKSIKCEQNLGHDTMYWYKQDSKKFLKIMFSYNNKELIINETVPNRFSPKSPDKAHLNLHINSLELGDSAVYFCASSETGLGSYNSPLHFGNGTRLTVT.

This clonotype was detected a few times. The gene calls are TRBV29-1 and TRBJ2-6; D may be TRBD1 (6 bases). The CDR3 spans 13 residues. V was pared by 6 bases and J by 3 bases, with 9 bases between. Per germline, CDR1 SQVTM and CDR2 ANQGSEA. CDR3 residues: CSVWDIGANVLTF. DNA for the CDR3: TGCAGCGTGTGGGACATTGGGGCCAACGTCCTGACTTTC.

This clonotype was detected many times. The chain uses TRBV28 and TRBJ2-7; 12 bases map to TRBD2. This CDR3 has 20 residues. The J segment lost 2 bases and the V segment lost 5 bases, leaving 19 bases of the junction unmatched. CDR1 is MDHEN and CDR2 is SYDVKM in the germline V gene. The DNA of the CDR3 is TGTGCCAGCAGTACTTACAGGGTAGGGTCGACTAGCGGGAGTCCCTACGAGCAGTACTTC. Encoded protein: CASSTYRVGSTSGSPYEQYF.

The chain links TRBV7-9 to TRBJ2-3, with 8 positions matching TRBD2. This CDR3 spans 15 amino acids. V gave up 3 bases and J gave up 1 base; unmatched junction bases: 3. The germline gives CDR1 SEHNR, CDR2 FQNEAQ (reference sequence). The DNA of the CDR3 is TGTGCCAGCAGCTTTCCGGGACTAGGCACAGATACGCAGTATTTT. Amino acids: CASSFPGLGTDTQYF.

CDR3 in DNA: TGTGCCACCAGTGATTTGAGGCAGGCTGAGCAGTTCTTC. This encodes CATSDLRQAEQFF. This rearrangement joins TRBV24-1 to TRBJ2-1; no clear D. Germline CDR1 is KGHDR and CDR2 is SFDVKD. The CDR3 extends over 13 amino acids. V was trimmed by 0 bases and J by 9 bases, leaving 8 bases between them.

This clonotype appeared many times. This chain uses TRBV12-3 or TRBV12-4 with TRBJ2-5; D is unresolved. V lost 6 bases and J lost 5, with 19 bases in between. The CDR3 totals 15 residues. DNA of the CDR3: TGTGCCAGCAGCCAAATCAGGACCCTCGGGGAGACCCAGTACTTC. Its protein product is CASSQIRTLGETQYF.

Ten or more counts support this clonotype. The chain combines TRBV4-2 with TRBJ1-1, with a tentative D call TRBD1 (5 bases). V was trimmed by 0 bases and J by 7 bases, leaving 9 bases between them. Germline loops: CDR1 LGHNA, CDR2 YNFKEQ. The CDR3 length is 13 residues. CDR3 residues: CASSQDRDREAFF. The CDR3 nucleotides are TGTGCCAGCAGCCAAGACCGGGACCGTGAAGCTTTCTTT.

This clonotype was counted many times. The CDR3: CASSLGTSGRRELFF. CDR3 nucleotides: TGTGCCAGCAGCTTAGGGACTAGCGGGAGAAGGGAGCTGTTTTTT. J is TRBJ2-2 and V is TRBV7-3; 14 positions agree with TRBD2. The CDR3 totals 15 residues. After removal of 2 bases from V and 9 bases from J, the junction contained 2 bases not matched to a gene. Germline CDR1 and CDR2: SGHTA and FQGTGA.

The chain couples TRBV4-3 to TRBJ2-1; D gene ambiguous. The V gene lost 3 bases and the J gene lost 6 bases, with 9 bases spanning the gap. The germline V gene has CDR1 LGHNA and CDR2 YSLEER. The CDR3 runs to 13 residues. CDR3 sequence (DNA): TGCGCCAGCAGCCACGGAAGTCTCAATGAGCAGTTCTTC. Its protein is CASSHGSLNEQFF.

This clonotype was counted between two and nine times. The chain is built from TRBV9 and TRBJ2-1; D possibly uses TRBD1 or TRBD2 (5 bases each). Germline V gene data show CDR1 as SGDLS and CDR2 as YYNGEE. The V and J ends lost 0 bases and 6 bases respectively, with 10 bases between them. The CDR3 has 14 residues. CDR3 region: CASSVVPGSNEQFF. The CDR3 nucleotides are TGTGCCAGCAGCGTAGTTCCAGGGAGCAATGAGCAGTTCTTC.

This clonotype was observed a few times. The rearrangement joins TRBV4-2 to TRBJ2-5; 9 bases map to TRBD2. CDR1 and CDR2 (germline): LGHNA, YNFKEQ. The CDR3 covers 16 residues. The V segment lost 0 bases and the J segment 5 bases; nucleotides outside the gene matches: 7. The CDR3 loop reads CASSQDFLAGTETQYF. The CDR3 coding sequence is TGTGCCAGCAGCCAAGATTTCCTAGCGGGAACGGAGACCCAGTACTTC.

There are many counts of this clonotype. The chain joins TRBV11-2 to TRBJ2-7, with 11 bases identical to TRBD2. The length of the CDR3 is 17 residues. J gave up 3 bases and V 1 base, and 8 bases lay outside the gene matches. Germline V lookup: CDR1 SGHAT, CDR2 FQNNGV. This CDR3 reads CASSLAQTSGSFYEQYF. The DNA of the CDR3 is TGTGCCAGCAGCTTAGCCCAAACTAGCGGGAGCTTCTACGAGCAGTACTTC.

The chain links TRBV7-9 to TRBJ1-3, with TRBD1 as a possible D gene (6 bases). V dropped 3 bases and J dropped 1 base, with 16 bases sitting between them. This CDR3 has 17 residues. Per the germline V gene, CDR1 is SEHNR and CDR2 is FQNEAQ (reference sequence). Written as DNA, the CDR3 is TGTGCCAGCAGCTTTAGGAACGACAGGACATCTGGAAACACCATATATTTT. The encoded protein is CASSFRNDRTSGNTIYF. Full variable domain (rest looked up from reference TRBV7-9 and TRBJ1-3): DTGVSQNPRHKITKRGQNVTFRCDPISEHNRLYWYRQTLGQGPEFLTYFQNEAQLEKSRLLSDRFSAERPKGSFSTLEIQRTEQGDSAMYLCASSFRNDRTSGNTIYFGEGSWLTVV.